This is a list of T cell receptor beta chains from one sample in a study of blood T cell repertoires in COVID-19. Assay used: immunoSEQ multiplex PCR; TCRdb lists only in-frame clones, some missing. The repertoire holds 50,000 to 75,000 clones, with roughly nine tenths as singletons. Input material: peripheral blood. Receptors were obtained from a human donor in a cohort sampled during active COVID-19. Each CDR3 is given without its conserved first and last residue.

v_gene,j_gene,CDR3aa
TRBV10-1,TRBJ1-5,ASSVTISQGLAQPQH
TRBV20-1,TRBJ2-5,SASLSGGSETQY
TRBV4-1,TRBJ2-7,ASSPLREFNEQY
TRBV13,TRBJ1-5,ASSRGRESNQPQH
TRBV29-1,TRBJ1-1,SAPSSGSGAF
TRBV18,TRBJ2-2,ASSPGSFLSGELF
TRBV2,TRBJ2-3,ASSPRTSSGDTQY
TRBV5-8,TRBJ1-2,ASSSPLARTFYGYT
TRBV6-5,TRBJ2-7,ATTRTHSYEQY
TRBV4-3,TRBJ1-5,ASSPTQGLQPQH
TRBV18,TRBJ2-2,ASSAGRGNTGELF
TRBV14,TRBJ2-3,ASSQERKRDTQY
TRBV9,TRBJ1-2,ASSPGDNPLYGYT
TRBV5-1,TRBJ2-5,ASSLKLAGVQETQY
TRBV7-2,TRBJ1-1,ASSFTTVNTEAF
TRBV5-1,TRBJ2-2,ASSLRDSTGELF
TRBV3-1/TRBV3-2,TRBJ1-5,ASSQNPPQGAYQPQH
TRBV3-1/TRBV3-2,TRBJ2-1,ASSQDLGRGAYNEQF
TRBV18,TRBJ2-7,ASSRAGQGAYEQY
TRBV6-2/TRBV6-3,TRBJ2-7,ASSVGAYEQY
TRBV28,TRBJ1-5,ASNGRYQPQH
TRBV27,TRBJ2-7,ASSRGSGYEQY
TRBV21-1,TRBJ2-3,ASSKTGGSPDTQY
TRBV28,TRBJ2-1,ASSQGGNEQF
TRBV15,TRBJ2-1,ATSRPAGGAGEQF
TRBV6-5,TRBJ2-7,ASSYSAGGDYEQY
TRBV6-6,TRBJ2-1,ASSYPTAANEQF
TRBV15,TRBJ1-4,ATSREGAFEKLF
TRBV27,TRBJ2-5,ASSPYRLAGGQETQY
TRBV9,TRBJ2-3,ASSVVIGSTDTQY
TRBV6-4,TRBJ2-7,ASSEEAGASYEQY
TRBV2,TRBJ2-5,ASLQETQY
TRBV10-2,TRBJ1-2,AIRQGTNYGYT
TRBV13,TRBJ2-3,ASSPQGRTRDYTQY
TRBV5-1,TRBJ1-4,ASSLDSRGVRF
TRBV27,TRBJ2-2,ASSLYVGLTGELF
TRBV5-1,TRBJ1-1,ASSLWGSEGTEAF
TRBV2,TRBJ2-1,ASGGLAGGYNEQF
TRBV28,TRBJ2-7,ASSPIAGGRYEQY
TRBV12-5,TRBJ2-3,ASGLSGRGDTQY
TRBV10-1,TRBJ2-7,ASRGDIGYEQY
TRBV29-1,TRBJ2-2,SVEDVQRDGTGELF
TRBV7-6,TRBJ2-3,ASSANTSPFNTQY
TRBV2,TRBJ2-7,ASNPPLGSWEQY
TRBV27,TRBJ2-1,ASSLGGRDNEQF